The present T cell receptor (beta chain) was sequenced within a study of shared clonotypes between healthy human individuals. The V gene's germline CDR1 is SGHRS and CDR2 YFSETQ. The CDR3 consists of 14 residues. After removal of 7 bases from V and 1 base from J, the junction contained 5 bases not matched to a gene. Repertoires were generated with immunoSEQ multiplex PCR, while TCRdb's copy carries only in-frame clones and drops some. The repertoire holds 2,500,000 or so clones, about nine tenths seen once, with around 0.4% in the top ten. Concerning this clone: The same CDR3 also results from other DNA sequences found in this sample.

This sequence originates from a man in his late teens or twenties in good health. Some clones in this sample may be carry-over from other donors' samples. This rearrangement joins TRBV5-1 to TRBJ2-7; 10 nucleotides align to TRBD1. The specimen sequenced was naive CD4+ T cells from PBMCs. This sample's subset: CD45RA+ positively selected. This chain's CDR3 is CASSPGQGSYEQYF. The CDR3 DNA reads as TGCGCCAGCTCACCGGGACAGGGGTCCTACGAGCAGTACTTC.